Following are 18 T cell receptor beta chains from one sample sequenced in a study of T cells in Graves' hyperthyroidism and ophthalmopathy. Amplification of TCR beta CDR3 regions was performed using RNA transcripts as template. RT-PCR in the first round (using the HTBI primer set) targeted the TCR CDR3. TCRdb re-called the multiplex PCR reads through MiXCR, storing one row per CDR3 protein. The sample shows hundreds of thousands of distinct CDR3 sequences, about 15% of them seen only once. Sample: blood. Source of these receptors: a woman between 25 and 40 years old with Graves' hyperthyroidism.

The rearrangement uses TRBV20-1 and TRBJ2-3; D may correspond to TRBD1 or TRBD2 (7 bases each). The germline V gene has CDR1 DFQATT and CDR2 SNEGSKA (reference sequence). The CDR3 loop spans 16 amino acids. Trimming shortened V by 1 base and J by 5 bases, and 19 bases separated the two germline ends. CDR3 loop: CSARGSGVGDRDTQYF. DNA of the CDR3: TGCAGTGCTAGAGGAAGCGGGGTGGGGGACAGAGATACGCAGTATTTT.

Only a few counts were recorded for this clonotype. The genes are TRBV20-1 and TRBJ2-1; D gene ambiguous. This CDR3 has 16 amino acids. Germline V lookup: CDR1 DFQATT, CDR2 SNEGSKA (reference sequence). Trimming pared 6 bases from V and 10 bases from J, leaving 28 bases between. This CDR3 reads CSAQSPLGPWVGEQFF. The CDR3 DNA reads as TGCAGTGCCCAAAGCCCCCTTGGTCCCTGGGTAGGGGAGCAGTTCTTC.

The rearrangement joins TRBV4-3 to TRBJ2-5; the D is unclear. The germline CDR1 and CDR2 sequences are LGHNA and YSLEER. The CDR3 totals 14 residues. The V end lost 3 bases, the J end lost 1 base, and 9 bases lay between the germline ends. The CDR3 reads CASSQATFQETQYF. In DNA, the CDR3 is TGCGCCAGCAGCCAGGCCACCTTCCAAGAGACCCAGTACTTC.

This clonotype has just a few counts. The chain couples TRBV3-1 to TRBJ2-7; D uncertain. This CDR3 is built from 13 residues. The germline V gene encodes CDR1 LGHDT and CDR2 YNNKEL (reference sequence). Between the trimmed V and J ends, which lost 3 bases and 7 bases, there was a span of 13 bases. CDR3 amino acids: CASSQYPPGEQYF. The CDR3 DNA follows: TGTGCCAGCAGCCAGTACCCCCCCGGGGAGCAGTACTTC.

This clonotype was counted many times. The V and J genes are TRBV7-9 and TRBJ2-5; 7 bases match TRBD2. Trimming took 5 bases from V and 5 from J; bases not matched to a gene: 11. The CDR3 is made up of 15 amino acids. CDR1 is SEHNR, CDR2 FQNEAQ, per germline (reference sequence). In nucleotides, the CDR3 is TGTGCCAGCAGCCCCCCGGGGAGGGCTGGGGAGACCCAGTACTTC. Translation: CASSPPGRAGETQYF. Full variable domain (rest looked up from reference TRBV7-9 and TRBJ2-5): DTGVSQNPRHKITKRGQNVTFRCDPISEHNRLYWYRQTLGQGPEFLTYFQNEAQLEKSRLLSDRFSAERPKGSFSTLEIQRTEQGDSAMYLCASSPPGRAGETQYFGPGTRLLVL.

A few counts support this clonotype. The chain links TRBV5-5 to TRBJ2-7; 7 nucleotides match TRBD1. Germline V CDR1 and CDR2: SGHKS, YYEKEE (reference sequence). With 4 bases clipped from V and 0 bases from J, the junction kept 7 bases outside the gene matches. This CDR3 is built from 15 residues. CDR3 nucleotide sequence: TGTGCCAGCAGCCCGGGGACAGCTATCTCCTACGAGCAGTACTTC. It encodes CASSPGTAISYEQYF.

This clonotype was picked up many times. The CDR3 loop is CASSSGTALGPFF. CDR3 bases: TGTGCCAGCAGCTCCGGGACTGCCCTAGGCCCGTTCTTC. The V and J genes are TRBV11-2 and TRBJ2-1; perhaps TRBD2 as D (6 bases). Looked up from germline, CDR1 is SGHAT and CDR2 is FQNNGV. Deletions cut 4 bases from V and 15 bases from J, with 19 bases between. This CDR3 is 13 amino acids long.

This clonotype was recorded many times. The CDR3 is CASSPHRDRAYEQYF. The CDR3 bases are TGTGCCAGCAGCCCACACCGGGACAGAGCCTACGAGCAGTACTTC. J is TRBJ2-7 and V is TRBV3-1; 7 bases are a match to TRBD1. This CDR3 is 15 amino acids long. V lost 4 bases to trimming and J lost 2 bases; unmatched junction nucleotides: 8. Germline CDR1 is LGHDT and CDR2 is YNNKEL (reference sequence).

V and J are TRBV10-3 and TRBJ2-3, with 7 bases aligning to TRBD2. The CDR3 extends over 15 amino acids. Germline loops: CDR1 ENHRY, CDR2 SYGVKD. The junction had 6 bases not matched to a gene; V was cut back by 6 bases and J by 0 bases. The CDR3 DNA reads TGTGCCATCAGGGGGATTAGCGGGAGCACAGATACGCAGTATTTT. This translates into CAIRGISGSTDTQYF.

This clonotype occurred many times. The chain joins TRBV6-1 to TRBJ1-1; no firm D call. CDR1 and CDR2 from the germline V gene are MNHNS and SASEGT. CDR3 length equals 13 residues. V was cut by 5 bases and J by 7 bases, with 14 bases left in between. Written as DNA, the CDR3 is TGTGCCAGCAGTTCCCTTACATGGATTGAAGCTTTCTTT. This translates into CASSSLTWIEAFF.

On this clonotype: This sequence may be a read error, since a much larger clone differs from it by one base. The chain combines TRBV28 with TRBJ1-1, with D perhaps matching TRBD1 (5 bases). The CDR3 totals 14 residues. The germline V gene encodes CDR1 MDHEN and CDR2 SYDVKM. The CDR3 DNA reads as TGTGCCAGCAGTTTCATGGGGCTGAACGCTGAAGCTTTCTTT. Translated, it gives CASSFMGLNAEAFF.

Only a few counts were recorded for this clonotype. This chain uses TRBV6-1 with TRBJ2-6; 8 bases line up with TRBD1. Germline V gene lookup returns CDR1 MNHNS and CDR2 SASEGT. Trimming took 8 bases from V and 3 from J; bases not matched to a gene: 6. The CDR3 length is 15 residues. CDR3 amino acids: CASGQGQFGANVLTF. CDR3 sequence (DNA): TGTGCCAGCGGACAGGGACAATTTGGGGCCAACGTCCTGACTTTC.

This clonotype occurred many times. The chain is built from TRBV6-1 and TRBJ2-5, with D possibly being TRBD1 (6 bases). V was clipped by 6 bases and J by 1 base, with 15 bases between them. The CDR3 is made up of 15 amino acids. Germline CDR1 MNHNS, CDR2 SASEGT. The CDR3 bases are TGTGCCAGCAGCGTCGACAGGCTAGTCCAAGAGACCCAGTACTTC. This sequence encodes CASSVDRLVQETQYF.

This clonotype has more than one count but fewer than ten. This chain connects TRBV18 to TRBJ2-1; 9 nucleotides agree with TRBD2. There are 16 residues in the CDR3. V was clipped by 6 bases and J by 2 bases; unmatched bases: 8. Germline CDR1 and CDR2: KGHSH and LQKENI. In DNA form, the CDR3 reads TGTGCCAGCTCTGCGAAGACTAGCGGAACCTACAATGAGCAGTTCTTC. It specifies CASSAKTSGTYNEQFF.

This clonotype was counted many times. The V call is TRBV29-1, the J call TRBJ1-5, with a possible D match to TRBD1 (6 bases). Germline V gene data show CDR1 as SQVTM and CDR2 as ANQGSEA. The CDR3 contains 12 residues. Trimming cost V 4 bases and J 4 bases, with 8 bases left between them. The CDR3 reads CSVGQGNQPQHF. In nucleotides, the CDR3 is TGCAGCGTTGGGCAGGGGAATCAGCCCCAGCATTTT.

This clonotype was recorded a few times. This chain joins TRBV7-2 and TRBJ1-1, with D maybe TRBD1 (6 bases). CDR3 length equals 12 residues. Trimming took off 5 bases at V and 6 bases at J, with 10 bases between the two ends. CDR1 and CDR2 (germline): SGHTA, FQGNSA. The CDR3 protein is CASSRQVPEAFF. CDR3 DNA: TGTGCCAGCAGCCGACAGGTACCTGAAGCTTTCTTT.

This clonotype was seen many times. The CDR3 sequence is CSARDLYQETQYF. In nucleotides, the CDR3 is TGCAGTGCTAGAGATTTGTACCAAGAGACCCAGTACTTC. This chain links TRBV20-1 with TRBJ2-5; D is unclear. The germline V gene has CDR1 DFQATT and CDR2 SNEGSKA (reference sequence). With 0 bases removed from V and 0 bases from J, the gap between germline ends came to 5 bases. This CDR3 comprises 13 residues.

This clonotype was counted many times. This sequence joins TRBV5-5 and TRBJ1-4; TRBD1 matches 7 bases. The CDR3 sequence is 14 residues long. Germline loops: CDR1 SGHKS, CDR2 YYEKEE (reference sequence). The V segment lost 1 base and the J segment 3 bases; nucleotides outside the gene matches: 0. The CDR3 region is CASSLQGANEKLFF. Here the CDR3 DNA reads TGTGCCAGCAGCTTGCAGGGGGCTAATGAAAAACTGTTTTTT.